The rows below give T cell receptor beta chains drawn from one sample of a study of cytomegalovirus exposure and HLA in healthy donors. The repertoire was sequenced with immunoSEQ multiplex PCR; TCRdb's copy has only in-frame clones and lacks some. The sample includes 150,000 or so clones, around 74% of them seen just once. Sequencing was performed on PBMCs. Every receptor here comes from a female donor in good health and CMV-seronegative. CDR3s leave out the opening cysteine and the closing phenylalanine or tryptophan.

j_call v_call cdr3_aa
TRBJ2-1 TRBV7-6 ASSSSLAGGPLGQF
TRBJ2-1 TRBV5-4 ASSSGTSGSYNEQF
TRBJ1-5 TRBV19 ASRDSWNQPQH
TRBJ2-3 TRBV11-3 ASSLGTSGRTDTQY
TRBJ1-1 TRBV2 ASRGQGKQAF
TRBJ1-1 TRBV19 ASSRQGRNTEAF
NA TRBV27 ASSRRGGASSSYEQY
TRBJ2-1 TRBV19 ASSMTQRGGVMLNEQF
TRBJ1-3 TRBV5-1 ASSLKLGNTIY
TRBJ1-2 TRBV7-9 SSSSYMGPGGYT
TRBJ1-1 TRBV21-1 ASSSRTGVNTEAF
TRBJ2-7 TRBV6-5 ASIRDRGDEQY
TRBJ2-1 TRBV7-8 ASSHRGTSGPNEQF
NA TRBV5-1 ASSLPSSGSEQY
TRBJ1-2 TRBV6-1 ASSGQAALHGYT
TRBJ1-1 TRBV7-2 ASSLWGGGSTEAF
TRBJ2-1 TRBV10-1 ASSDPRASLVGGEQF
TRBJ2-3 TRBV13 ASSSKLKGLAGDLMSTDTQY
TRBJ1-2 TRBV15 ATGLVGYGYT
TRBJ2-7 TRBV5-1 ASSFVAGAAYEQY
TRBJ1-5 TRBV27 ASKQGGQPQH
TRBJ1-1 TRBV7-9 ASSLEKGGGRYTEAF
TRBJ1-1 TRBV5-6 ASSFWTGVQNTEAF
TRBJ1-3 TRBV5-1 ASSLDRTRSGNTIY
TRBJ2-2 TRBV5-6 ASSWPGGGAGTGELF
TRBJ2-2 TRBV2 ASSALASNTGELF
TRBJ2-7 TRBV2 ASRPDRGRSYEQY
TRBJ1-5 TRBV19 ASTWGPGSNQPQH